This T cell receptor (beta chain) was profiled in a study of T cell responses to AZD1222 COVID-19 vaccine. The protocol was immunoSEQ multiplex PCR, while the TCRdb copy is restricted to in-frame clones and leaves out a portion. Found here are roughly 120,000 clones, roughly 87% of them singletons; the top ten hold 6.5% to 9.5%. Germline-derived CDR1 and CDR2 are MNHNY and SVGAGI (reference sequence). This CDR3 region has 13 residues. Trimming removed 6 bases from V and 8 bases from J, with 11 bases in between. This sequence joins TRBV6-6 and TRBJ1-6; D remains ambiguous. This TCR derives from an adult in good health. Here the sequenced sample was peripheral blood, taken on day 0 of AZD1222 vaccination. The CDR3 region is CASRLGYDSPLHF. Written as DNA, the CDR3 is TGTGCCAGCAGGTTGGGTTACGATTCACCCCTCCACTTT.